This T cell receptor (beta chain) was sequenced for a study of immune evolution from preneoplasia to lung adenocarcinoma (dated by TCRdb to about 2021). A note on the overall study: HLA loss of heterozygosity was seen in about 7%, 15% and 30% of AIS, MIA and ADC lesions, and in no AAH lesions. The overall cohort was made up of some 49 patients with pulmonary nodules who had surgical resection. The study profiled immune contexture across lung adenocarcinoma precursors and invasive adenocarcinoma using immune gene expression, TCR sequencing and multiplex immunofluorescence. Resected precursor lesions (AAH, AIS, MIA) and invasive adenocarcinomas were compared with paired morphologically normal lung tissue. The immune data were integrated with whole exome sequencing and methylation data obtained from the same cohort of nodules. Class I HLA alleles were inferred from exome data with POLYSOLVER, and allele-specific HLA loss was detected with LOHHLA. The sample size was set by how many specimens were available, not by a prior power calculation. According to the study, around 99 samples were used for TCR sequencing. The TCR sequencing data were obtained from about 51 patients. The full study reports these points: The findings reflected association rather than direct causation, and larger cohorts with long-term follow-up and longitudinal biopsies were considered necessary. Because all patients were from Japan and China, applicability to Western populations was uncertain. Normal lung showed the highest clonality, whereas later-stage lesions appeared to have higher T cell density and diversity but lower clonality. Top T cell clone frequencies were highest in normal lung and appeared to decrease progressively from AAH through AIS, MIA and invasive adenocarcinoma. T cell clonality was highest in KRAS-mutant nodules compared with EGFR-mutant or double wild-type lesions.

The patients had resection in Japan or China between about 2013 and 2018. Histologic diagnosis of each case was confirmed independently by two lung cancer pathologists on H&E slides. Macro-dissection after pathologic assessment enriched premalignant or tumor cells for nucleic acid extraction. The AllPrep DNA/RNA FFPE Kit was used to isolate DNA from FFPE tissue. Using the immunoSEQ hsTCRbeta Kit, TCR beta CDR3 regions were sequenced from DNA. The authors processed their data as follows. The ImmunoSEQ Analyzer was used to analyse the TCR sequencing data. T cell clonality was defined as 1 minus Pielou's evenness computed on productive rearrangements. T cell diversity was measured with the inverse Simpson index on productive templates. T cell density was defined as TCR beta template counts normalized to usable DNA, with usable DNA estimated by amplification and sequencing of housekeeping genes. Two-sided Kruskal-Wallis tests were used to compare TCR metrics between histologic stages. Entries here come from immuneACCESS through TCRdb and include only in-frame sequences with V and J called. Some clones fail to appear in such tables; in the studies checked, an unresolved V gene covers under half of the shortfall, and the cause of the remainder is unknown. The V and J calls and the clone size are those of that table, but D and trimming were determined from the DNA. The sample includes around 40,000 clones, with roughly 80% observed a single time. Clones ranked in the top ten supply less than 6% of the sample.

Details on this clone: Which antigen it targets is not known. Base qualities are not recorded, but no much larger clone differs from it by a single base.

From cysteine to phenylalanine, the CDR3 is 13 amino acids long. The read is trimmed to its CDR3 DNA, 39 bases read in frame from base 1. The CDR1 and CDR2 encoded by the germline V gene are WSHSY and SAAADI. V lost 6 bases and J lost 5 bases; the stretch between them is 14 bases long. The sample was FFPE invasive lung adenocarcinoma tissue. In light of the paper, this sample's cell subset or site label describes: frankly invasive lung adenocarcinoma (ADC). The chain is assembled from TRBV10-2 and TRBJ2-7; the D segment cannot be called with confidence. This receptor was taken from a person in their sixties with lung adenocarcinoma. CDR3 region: CASRQLTWDEQYF. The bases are TGCGCCAGCAGGCAACTAACCTGGGACGAGCAGTACTTC.